What follows is one T cell receptor (beta chain) and its context. Vbeta (60) and Jbeta (13) primers were used in the PCR. TCRdb's table, derived via immunoSEQ multiplex PCR, lists solely in-frame clones and lacks some. The repertoire consists of about 82,000 clones, with around 73% occurring once and the leading ten covering 3.3%. These data are taken from a study of cytomegalovirus exposure and HLA in healthy donors. Sequenced material: PBMCs. This TCR derives from a man between 45 and 60 years old in good health and CMV-seronegative.

CDR3 DNA sequence: TGTGCCAGCAGGGGCAGCGTGGGGCTCGAGCAGTACTTC. Encoded protein: CASRGSVGLEQYF. The chain couples TRBV6-1 to TRBJ2-5; maybe TRBD1 (5 bases). Matching the DNA end better, TRBJ2-7 makes the J call doubtful. CDR3 length: 13 residues. Per germline, CDR1 MNHNS and CDR2 SASEGT.